This T cell receptor beta chain emerged from a study of T cells after yellow fever vaccination. Across the whole study: Preparation used SMART-Seq v4 Ultra Low Input for the low-cell-number fractions.

This clonotype was counted many times. TCRdb used MiXCR to reprocess the 5' RACE reads, holding one entry per CDR3 protein. The sample carries about 150,000 distinct CDR3 sequences, 6.6% recorded once. Germline CDR1 is SGHVS and CDR2 is FNYEAQ. V lost 3 bases to trimming and J lost 4 bases, with 9 bases between them. This CDR3 is 14 amino acids long. The clonotype was recovered from a man in his thirties or forties who received the YFV17D yellow fever vaccine. Sequenced material: CD4+ T cells sorted from PBMCs, taken 10 days after the yellow fever booster vaccination. The J gene is TRBJ2-2, the V gene TRBV7-6; D is perhaps TRBD2 (5 bases). CDR3 nucleotides: TGTGCCAGCAGCTTGGCGGGCGGCACCGGGGAGCTGTTTTTT. Translation gives CASSLAGGTGELFF.